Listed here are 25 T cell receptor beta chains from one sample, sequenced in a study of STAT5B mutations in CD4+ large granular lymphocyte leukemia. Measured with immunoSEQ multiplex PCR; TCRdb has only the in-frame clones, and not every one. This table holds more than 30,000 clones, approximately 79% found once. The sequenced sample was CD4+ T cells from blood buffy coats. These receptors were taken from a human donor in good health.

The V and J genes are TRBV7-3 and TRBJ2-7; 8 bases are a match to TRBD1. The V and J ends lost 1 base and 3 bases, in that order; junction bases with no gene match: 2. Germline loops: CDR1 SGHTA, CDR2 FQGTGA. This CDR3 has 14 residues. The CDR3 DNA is TGTGCCAGCAGCTTAAGTACAGGGGGCTACGAGCAGTACTTC. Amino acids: CASSLSTGGYEQYF.

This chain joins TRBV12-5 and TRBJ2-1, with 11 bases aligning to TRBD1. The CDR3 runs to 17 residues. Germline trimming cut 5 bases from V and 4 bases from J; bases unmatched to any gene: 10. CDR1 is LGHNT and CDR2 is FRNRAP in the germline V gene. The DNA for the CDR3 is TGTGCTAGTGGTACGAAAGGACAGGGGGCGCGATACAATGAGCAGTTCTTC. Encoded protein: CASGTKGQGARYNEQFF. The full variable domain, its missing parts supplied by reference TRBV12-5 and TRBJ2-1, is DARVTQTPRHKVTEMGQEVTMRCQPILGHNTVFWYRQTMMQGLELLAYFRNRAPLDDSGMPKDRFSAEMPDATLATLKIQPSEPRDSAVYFCASGTKGQGARYNEQFFGPGTRLTVL.

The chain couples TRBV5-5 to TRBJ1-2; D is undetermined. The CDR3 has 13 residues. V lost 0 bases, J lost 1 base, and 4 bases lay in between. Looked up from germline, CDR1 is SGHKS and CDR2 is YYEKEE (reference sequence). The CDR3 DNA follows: TGTGCCAGCAGCTTGGGGGATAACTATGGCTACACCTTC. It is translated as CASSLGDNYGYTF.

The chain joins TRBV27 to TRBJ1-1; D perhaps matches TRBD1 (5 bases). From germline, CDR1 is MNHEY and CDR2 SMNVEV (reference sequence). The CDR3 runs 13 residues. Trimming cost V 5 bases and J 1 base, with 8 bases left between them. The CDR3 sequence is CASSPGQNTEAFF. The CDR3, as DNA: TGTGCCAGCAGTCCTGGACAGAACACTGAAGCTTTCTTT.

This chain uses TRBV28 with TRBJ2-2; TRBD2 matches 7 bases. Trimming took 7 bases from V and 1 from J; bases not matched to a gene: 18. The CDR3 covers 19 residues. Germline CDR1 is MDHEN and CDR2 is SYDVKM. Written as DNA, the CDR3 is TGTGCCAGCACTTCCCTTCGACTAGCTCCGAATCTGAACACCGGGGAGCTGTTTTTT. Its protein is CASTSLRLAPNLNTGELFF.

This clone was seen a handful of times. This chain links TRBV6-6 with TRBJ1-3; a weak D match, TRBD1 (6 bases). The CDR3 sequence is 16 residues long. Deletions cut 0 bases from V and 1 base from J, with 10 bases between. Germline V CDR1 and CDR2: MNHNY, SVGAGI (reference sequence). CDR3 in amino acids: CASSYSGGYSGNTIYF. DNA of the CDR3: TGTGCCAGCAGTTACTCGGGGGGCTATTCTGGAAACACCATATATTTT.

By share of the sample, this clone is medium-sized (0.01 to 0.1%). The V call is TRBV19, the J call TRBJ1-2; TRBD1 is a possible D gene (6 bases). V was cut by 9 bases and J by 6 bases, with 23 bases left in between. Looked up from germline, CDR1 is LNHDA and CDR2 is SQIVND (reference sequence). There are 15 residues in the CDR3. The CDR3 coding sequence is TGTGCCAGCCGCACGGGGGCAGGTGGGGAGCATGGCTACACCTTC. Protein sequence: CASRTGAGGEHGYTF.

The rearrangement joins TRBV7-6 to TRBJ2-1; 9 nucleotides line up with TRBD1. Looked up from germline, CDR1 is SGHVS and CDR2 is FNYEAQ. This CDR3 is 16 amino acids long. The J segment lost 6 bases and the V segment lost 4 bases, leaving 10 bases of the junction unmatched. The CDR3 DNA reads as TGTGCCAGCAGCTCTGATCCGGGACAGGGTTCCAATGAGCAGTTCTTC. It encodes CASSSDPGQGSNEQFF.

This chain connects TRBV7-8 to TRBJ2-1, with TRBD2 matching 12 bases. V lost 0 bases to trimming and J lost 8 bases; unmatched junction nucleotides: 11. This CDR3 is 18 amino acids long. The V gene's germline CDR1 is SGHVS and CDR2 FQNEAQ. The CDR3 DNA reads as TGTGCCAGCAGCTTAGCTGCTAGCGGGGGGGCCGGTAGGTATGAGCAGTTCTTC. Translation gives CASSLAASGGAGRYEQFF. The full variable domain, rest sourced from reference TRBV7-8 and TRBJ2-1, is GAGVSQSPRYKVAKRGQDVALRCDPISGHVSLFWYQQALGQGPEFLTYFQNEAQLDKSGLPSDRFFAERPEGSVSTLKIQRTQQEDSAVYLCASSLAASGGAGRYEQFFGPGTRLTVL.

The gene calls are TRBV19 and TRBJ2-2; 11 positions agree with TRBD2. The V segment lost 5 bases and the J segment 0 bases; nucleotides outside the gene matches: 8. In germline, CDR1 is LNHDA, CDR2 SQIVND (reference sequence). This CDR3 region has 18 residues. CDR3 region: CASSFGLAGSANTGELFF. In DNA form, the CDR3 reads TGTGCCAGTAGTTTCGGACTAGCGGGTAGCGCGAACACCGGGGAGCTGTTTTTT. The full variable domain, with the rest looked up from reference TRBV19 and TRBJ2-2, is DGGITQSPKYLFRKEGQNVTLSCEQNLNHDAMYWYRQDPGQGLRLIYYSQIVNDFQKGDIAEGYSVSREKKESFPLTVTSAQKNPTAFYLCASSFGLAGSANTGELFFGEGSRLTVL.

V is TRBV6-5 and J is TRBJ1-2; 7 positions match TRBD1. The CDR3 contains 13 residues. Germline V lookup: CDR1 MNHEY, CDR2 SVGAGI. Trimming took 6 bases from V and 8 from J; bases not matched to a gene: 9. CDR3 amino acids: CASSPGGVGGYTF. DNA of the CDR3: TGTGCCAGCAGCCCAGGGGGGGTTGGCGGCTACACCTTC.

The CDR3 here is CAISDYDEQYF. Here the CDR3 DNA reads TGTGCCATCAGTGATTATGATGAGCAGTACTTC. The chain employs TRBV10-3 and TRBJ2-7; D not resolved. Between the trimmed V and J ends, which lost 3 bases and 7 bases, there was a span of 7 bases. Per germline, CDR1 ENHRY and CDR2 SYGVKD. This CDR3 comprises 11 residues.

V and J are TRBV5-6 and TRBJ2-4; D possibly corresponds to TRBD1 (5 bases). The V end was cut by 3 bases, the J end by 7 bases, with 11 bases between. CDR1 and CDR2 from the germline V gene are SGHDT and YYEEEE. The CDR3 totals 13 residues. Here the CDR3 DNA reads TGTGCCAGCAGCTCAGGGCGTACGAACATTCAGTACTTC. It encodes CASSSGRTNIQYF.

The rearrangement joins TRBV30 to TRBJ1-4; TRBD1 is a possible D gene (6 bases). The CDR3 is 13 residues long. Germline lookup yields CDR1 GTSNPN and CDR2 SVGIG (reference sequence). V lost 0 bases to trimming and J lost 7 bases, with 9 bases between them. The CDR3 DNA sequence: TGTGCCTGGAGTGTTATACAGGGTGAAAAACTGTTTTTT. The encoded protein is CAWSVIQGEKLFF. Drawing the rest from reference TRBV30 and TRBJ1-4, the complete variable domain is SQTIHQWPATLVQPVGSPLSLECTVEGTSNPNLYWYRQAAGRGLQLLFYSVGIGQISSEVPQNLSASRPQDRQFILSSKKLLLSDSGFYLCAWSVIQGEKLFFGSGTQLSVL.

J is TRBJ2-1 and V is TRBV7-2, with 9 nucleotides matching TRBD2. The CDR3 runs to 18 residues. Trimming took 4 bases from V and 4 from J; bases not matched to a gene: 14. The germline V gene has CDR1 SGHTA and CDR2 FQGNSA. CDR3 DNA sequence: TGTGCCAGCAGCTCCCAAATAGGCCGGACTAGCGCATACAATGAGCAGTTCTTC. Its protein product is CASSSQIGRTSAYNEQFF.

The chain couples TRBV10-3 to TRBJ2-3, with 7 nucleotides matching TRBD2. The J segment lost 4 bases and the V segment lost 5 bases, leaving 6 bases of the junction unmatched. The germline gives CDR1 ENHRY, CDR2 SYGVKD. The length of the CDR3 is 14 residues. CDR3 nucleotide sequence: TGTGCCATCAGTTCAGGACTAGTCGCAGATACGCAGTATTTT. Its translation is CAISSGLVADTQYF.

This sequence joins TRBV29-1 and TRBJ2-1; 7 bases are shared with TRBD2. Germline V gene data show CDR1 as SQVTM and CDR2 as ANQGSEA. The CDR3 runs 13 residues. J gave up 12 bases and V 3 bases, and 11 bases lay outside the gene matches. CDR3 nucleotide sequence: TGCAGCGTTGAGAGGGACTACCGCGGGGGGCAGTTCTTC. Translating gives CSVERDYRGGQFF.

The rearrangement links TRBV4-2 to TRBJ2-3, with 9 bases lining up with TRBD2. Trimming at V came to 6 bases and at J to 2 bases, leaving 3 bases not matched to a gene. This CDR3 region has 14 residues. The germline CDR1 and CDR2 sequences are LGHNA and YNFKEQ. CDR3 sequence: CASRSSGDTDTQYF. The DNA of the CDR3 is TGTGCCAGCAGATCTAGCGGGGACACAGATACGCAGTATTTT.

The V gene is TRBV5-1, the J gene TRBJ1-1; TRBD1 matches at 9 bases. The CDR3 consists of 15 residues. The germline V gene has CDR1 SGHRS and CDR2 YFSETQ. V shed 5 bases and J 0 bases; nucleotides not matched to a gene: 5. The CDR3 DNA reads TGCGCCAGCAGTCAAGGACAGGGGATGAACACTGAAGCTTTCTTT. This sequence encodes CASSQGQGMNTEAFF.

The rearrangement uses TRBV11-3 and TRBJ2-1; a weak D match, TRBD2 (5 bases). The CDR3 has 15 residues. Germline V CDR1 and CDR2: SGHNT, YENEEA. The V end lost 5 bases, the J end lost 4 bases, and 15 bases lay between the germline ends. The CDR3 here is CASSPLVAPYNEQFF. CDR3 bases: TGTGCCAGCAGCCCACTAGTAGCGCCTTACAATGAGCAGTTCTTC.

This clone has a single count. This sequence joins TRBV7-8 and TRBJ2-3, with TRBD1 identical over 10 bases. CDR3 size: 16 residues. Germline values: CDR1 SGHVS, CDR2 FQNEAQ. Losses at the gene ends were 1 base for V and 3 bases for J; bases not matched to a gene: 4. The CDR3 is CASSLGDRGPTDTQYF. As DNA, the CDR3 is TGTGCCAGCAGCTTAGGAGACAGGGGGCCGACAGATACGCAGTATTTT.

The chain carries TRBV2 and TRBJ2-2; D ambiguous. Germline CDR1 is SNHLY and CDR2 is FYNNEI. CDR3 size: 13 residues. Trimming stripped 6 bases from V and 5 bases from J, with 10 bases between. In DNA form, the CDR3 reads TGTGCCAGCAGCCAGACCCGGACCGGGGAGCTGTTTTTT. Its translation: CASSQTRTGELFF.

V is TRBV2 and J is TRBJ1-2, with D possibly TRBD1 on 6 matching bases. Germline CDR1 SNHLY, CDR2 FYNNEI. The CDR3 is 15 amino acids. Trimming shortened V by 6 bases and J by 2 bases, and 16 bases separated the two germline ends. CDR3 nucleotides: TGTGCCAGCAGGACTACAGGGAGTTCAAACTATGGCTACACCTTC. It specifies CASRTTGSSNYGYTF.

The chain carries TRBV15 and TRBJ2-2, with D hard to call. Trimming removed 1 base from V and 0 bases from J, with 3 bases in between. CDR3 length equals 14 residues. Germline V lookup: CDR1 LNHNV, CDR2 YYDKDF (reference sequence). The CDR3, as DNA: TGTGCCACCAGCAGAGGGTCGAACACCGGGGAGCTGTTTTTT. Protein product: CATSRGSNTGELFF.

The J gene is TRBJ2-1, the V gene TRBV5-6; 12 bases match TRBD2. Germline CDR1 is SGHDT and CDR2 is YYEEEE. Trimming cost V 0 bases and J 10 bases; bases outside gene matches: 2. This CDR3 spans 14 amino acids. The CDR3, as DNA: TGTGCCAGCAGCTTGGGGACTAGCGGGGTAGAGCAGTTCTTC. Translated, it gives CASSLGTSGVEQFF. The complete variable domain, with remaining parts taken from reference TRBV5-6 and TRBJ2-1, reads DAGVTQSPTHLIKTRGQQVTLRCSPKSGHDTVSWYQQALGQGPQFIFQYYEEEERQRGNFPDRFSGHQFPNYSSELNVNALLLGDSALYLCASSLGTSGVEQFFGPGTRLTVL.